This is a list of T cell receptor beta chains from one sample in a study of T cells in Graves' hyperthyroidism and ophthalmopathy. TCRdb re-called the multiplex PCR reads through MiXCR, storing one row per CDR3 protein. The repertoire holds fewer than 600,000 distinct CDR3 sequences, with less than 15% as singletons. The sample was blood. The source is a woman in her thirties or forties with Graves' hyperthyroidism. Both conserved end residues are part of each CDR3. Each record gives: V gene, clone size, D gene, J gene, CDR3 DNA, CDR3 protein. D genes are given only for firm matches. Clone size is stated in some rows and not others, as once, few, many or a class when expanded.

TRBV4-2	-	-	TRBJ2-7	TGTGCCAGCAGCCAAGAGCCGCCAGGCGAGCAGTACTTC	CASSQEPPGEQYF
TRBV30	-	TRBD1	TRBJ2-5	TGTGCCTGGGCGACAGGGATCGCAGAGACCCAGTACTTC	CAWATGIAETQYF
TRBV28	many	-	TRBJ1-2	TGTGCCAGCAGTTTAACCCAAGGTGGGGGCGATGGCTACACCTTC	CASSLTQGGGDGYTF
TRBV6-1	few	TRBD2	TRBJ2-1	TGTGCCAGCAGTGAAGTGAGCGGGAGGGTGCAGTTCTTC	CASSEVSGRVQFF
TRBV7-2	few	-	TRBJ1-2	TGTGCCAGCAGCTTACTCCTTCGCGGCTACACCTTC	CASSLLLRGYTF
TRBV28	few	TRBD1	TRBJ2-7	TGTGCCAGCATTCCTTCAGGGGGTTGGGGGTACGAGCAGTACTTC	CASIPSGGWGYEQYF
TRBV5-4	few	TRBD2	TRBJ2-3	TGTGCCAGCAGCCGGACTAGCGGGAGTACCACAGATACGCAGTATTTT	CASSRTSGSTTDTQYF
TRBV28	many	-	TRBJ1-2	TGTGCCGCAGGGAGTAGTTATGGCTACACCTTC	CAAGSSYGYTF
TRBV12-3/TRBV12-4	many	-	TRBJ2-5	TGTGCCAGCAGTTCAGGGACGGGTCGGGAGACCCAGTACTTC	CASSSGTGRETQYF
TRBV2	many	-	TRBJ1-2	TGTGCCAGCAGTGTCGGTAGGGATTATGGCTACACCTTC	CASSVGRDYGYTF
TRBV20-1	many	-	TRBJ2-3	TGCAGTGCTAGAGATGAGAAAGACACAGATACGCAGTATTTT	CSARDEKDTDTQYF
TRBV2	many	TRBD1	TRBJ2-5	TGTGCCAGCAGTGAAGGCAGGGGGCTCTTTGAGACCCAGTACTTC	CASSEGRGLFETQYF
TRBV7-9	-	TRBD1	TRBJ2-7	TGTGCCAGCAGCGACCAACGGAGAGAACAGGGGACCATAGCCTACGAGCAGTACTTC	CASSDQRREQGTIAYEQYF
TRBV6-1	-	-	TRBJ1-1	TGTGCCAGCAGTTTTGAGACCGGGGCTTTCTTT	CASSFETGAFF
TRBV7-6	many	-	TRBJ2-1	TGTGCCAGTGGGGGGATCAATGAGCAGTTCTTC	CASGGINEQFF
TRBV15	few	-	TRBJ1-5	TGTGCCACCAGCAGAGATTACGGGGGCAATCAGCCCCAGCATTTT	CATSRDYGGNQPQHF
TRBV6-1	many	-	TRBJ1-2	TGTGCCAGCAGAGACCCCCCCAGCAGGGACTGGGGCTACACCTTC	CASRDPPSRDWGYTF
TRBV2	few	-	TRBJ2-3	TGTGCCAGCAGTATAACAGATACGCAGTGTTTT	CASSITDTQCF
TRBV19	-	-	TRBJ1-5	TGTGCCAGTAGTATTAGGAGTCGACAGAAGAATCAGCCCCAGCATTTT	CASSIRSRQKNQPQHF
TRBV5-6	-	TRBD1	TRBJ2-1	TGTGCCAGCATACCGGGACAGGGATACAATGAGCAGTTCTTC	CASIPGQGYNEQFF
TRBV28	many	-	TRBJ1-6	TGTGCCAGCAGTAGAAGGAGAACGGCTGATAATTCACCCCTCCACTTT	CASSRRRTADNSPLHF
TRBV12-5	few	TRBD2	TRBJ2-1	TGTGCTAGTGGACTCGGACTAGCGGGAGGAGATGGCTACAATGAGCAGTTCTTC	CASGLGLAGGDGYNEQFF
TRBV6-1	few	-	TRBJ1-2	TGTGCCAGCAGTGAAAACGGGGTCGGCTATGGCTACACCTTC	CASSENGVGYGYTF
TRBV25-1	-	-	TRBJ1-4	TGTGCCAGCAGTGAATCCGGCAGGAAAAATGAAAAACTGTTTTTT	CASSESGRKNEKLFF
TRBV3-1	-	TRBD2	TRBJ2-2	TGTGCCAGCAGCCAGGCAAGCGGGAGTAGCGCCGGGGAGCTGTTTTTT	CASSQASGSSAGELFF
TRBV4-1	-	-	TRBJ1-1	TGCGCCAGCAGCCAAGATGGGGGATGGGGGAACACTGAAGCTTTCTTT	CASSQDGGWGNTEAFF
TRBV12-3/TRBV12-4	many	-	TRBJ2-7	TGTGCCACCGGGATTCTTGGCGGATACGAGCAGTACTTC	CATGILGGYEQYF
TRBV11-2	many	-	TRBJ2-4	TGTGCCAGCAGCTTAGCCCAGCTAACCAAAAACATTCAGTACTTC	CASSLAQLTKNIQYF
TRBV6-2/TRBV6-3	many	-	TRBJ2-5	TGTGCCAGCGGAGGCAAGCGGCCCAAAGAGACCCAGTACTTC	CASGGKRPKETQYF
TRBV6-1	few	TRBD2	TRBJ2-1	TGTGCCAGACCCGGGACTAGCGGGAGCAACCGGTCCTACAATGAGCAGTTCTTC	CARPGTSGSNRSYNEQFF
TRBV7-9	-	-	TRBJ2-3	TGTGCCAGCAGCTTAACTACGGGAGTTTCAGATACGCAGTATTTT	CASSLTTGVSDTQYF
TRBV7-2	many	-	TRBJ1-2	TGTGCCAGCAGCTTGGGACTCCCGGGCTATGGCTACACCTTC	CASSLGLPGYGYTF
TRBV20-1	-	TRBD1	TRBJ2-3	TGCAGTGCTAGAGGGGACAGGCAATACACAGATACGCAGTATTTT	CSARGDRQYTDTQYF
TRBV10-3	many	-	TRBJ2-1	TGTGCCATTAGAGCCGACGGCGGCAATGAGCAGTTCTTC	CAIRADGGNEQFF
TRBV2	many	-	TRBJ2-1	TGTGCCACCCGGGACACCCTCGGCGATGGTGAGCAGTTCTTC	CATRDTLGDGEQFF
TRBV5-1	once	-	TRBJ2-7	TGCGCCAGCAGCTTGGCGACAGATTACGAGCAGTACTTC	CASSLATDYEQYF
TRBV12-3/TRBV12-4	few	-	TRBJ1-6	TGTGCCAGCAGTTTCGCGGGTGGTAATTCACCCCTCCACTTT	CASSFAGGNSPLHF
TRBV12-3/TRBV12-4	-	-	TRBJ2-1	TGTGCCAGCAGTTTGAAGAGCAAAAATGAGCAGTTCTTC	CASSLKSKNEQFF
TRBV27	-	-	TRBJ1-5	TGTGCCAGCAGTTCAACTCGGAATAGCAATCAGCCCCAGCATTTT	CASSSTRNSNQPQHF
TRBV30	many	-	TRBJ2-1	TGTGCCTGGAGTGTAGGAGGGAACCACAATGAGCAGTTCTTC	CAWSVGGNHNEQFF
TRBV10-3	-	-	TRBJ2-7	TGTGCCATCTCGGGACTTACCTACGAGCAGTACTTC	CAISGLTYEQYF
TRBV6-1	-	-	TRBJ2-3	TGTGCCAGCAGCCCATCTGGCCTAGATACGCAGTATTTT	CASSPSGLDTQYF
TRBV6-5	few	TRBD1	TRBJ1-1	TGTGCCAGCAGTTACTTGGCTCCGGGACAGGGGAGCACTGAAGCTTTCTTT	CASSYLAPGQGSTEAFF
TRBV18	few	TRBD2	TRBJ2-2	TGTGCCAGCTCTCCACTAGCGGGAGCGACCGGGGAGCTGTTTTTT	CASSPLAGATGELFF
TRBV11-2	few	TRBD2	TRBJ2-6	TGTGCCAGCAGCTTAGTGGGAGGGGATAGCCCGCTAATTTGGTCTGGGGCCAACGTCCTGACTTTC	CASSLVGGDSPLIWSGANVLTF
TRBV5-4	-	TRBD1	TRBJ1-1	TGTGCCAGCAGCCATACCGGGACAGGGGTGAATGAAGCTTTCTTT	CASSHTGTGVNEAFF
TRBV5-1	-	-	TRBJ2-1	TGCGCCAGCAGCCTAGGGACAGGGGAAGTTGCGCTAGCGGGATCACATGAGCAGTTCTTC	CASSLGTGEVALAGSHEQFF
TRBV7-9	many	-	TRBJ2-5	TGTGCCAGCAGCCCGGAGGAGGGAGCCCAAGAGACCCAGTACTTC	CASSPEEGAQETQYF
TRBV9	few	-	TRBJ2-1	TGTGCCAGCAGCGTAGAAATTATGGGACTCGAAGCCAATGAGCAGTTCTTC	CASSVEIMGLEANEQFF
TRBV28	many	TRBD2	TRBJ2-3	TGTGCCAGCAGAGCTCAGGGACTAGCGGGGGTCACAGATACGCAGTATTTT	CASRAQGLAGVTDTQYF
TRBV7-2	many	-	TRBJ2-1	TGTGCCAGCAGCTTAGTTGGGACCCTGAATGAGCAGTTCTTC	CASSLVGTLNEQFF